This passage covers 18 T cell receptor beta chains from one sample sequenced in a study of PD-1 blockade in mismatch repair-deficient tumors. The repertoire was sequenced with immunoSEQ multiplex PCR; TCRdb's copy has only in-frame clones and lacks some. The sample includes around 40,000 clones, approximately 83% of them seen just once. Sequenced material: PBMCs, taken around 40 weeks after starting pembrolizumab. The receptors shown here come from an adult with mismatch repair-deficient cancer.

The chain employs TRBV5-1 and TRBJ2-2; the match to TRBD2 covers 13 bases. The CDR3 runs to 16 residues. V shed 4 bases, J shed 6 bases, and the junction held 6 bases outside the gene matches. Germline V gives CDR1 SGHRS, CDR2 YFSETQ. CDR3 coding DNA: TGCGCCAGCAGCCAACTAGCGGGAGGGTATTCCGGGGAGCTGTTTTTT. Its translation: CASSQLAGGYSGELFF.

The chain is built from TRBV28 and TRBJ2-7, with TRBD1 matching over 7 bases. CDR3 length: 14 residues. With 5 bases clipped from V and 3 bases from J, the junction kept 7 bases outside the gene matches. Germline V gives CDR1 MDHEN, CDR2 SYDVKM. CDR3 DNA: TGTGCCAGCAGTCCAGGACAGGCAGGCTACGAGCAGTACTTC. Amino acid sequence: CASSPGQAGYEQYF.

J is TRBJ1-5 and V is TRBV5-5; D ambiguous. The CDR3 is made up of 18 amino acids. V lost 2 bases, J lost 0 bases, and 18 bases lay in between. From germline, CDR1 is SGHKS and CDR2 YYEKEE (reference sequence). In DNA, the CDR3 is TGTGCCAGCAGCTTTTCGGCACCCCGCGGCAATAGCAATCAGCCCCAGCATTTT. It encodes CASSFSAPRGNSNQPQHF.

The V call is TRBV7-3, the J call TRBJ1-1; 8 nucleotides line up with TRBD1. V shed 5 bases and J 1 base; nucleotides not matched to a gene: 9. The CDR3 covers 16 residues. Germline V gene data show CDR1 as SGHTA and CDR2 as FQGTGA. In DNA form, the CDR3 reads TGTGCCAGCAGCCCCCCGCGCGGACAGGGGAACACTGAAGCTTTCTTT. Protein product: CASSPPRGQGNTEAFF.

J is TRBJ1-2 and V is TRBV27, with D hard to call. Germline V gives CDR1 MNHEY, CDR2 SMNVEV (reference sequence). The CDR3 is 14 residues long. V was trimmed by 0 bases and J by 8 bases, leaving 13 bases between them. CDR3 in DNA: TGTGCCAGCAGTTTATCGATGAGCGAAGCGGGCTACACCTTC. This encodes CASSLSMSEAGYTF.

V is TRBV6-1 and J is TRBJ2-1, with 15 bases identical to TRBD2. The CDR3 has 18 residues. Germline assignment: CDR1 MNHNS and CDR2 SASEGT. V dropped 2 bases and J dropped 9; count of bases not matched to a gene: 11. CDR3 amino acids: CASSEPGTSGRRGGEQFF. The DNA for the CDR3 is TGTGCCAGCAGTGAACCCGGGACTAGCGGGAGGAGAGGGGGTGAGCAGTTCTTC.

V usage is TRBV19 and J usage is TRBJ2-1; possible D gene TRBD1, 8 bases. Between the trimmed V and J ends, which lost 6 bases and 0 bases, there was a span of 33 bases. CDR1 is LNHDA and CDR2 is SQIVND in the germline V gene (reference sequence). This CDR3 contains 22 residues. This CDR3 is CASRRAGGALAGLSYSYNEQFF. Here the CDR3 DNA reads TGTGCCAGTAGGAGGGCAGGGGGCGCGTTAGCGGGCCTCTCCTACTCCTACAATGAGCAGTTCTTC.

V usage is TRBV4-1 and J usage is TRBJ2-2, with D hard to call. V was cut by 4 bases and J by 7 bases, with 16 bases left in between. Germline V gene data show CDR1 as MGHRA and CDR2 as YSYEKL. The CDR3 has 15 residues. DNA of the CDR3: TGCGCCAGCAGCCCCCAACAGACCTCCCTCGGGGAGCTGTTTTTT. Amino acid sequence: CASSPQQTSLGELFF.

A note on this clone: One end of the junction varies from germline; a read error may be responsible. The rearrangement uses TRBV5-1 and TRBJ2-1; 7 nucleotides align to TRBD2. The V gene's germline CDR1 is SGHRS and CDR2 YFSETQ. The CDR3 is 16 amino acids. The CDR3 loop reads CASSLGGGSGYNEQLF. The CDR3 DNA is TGCGCCAGCAGCTTGGGGGGCGGGAGTGGATATAATGAGCAGCTCTTC.

Points on this clone: Germline and junction disagree at one end, which may indicate a read error. The chain joins TRBV6-6 to TRBJ2-7; D gene ambiguous. Germline V gene lookup returns CDR1 MNHNY and CDR2 SVGAGI (reference sequence). The CDR3 is 11 residues long. CDR3 amino acids: CASSYSFGVSF. The CDR3 DNA is TGTGCCAGCAGTTACTCTTTTGGAGTGTCCTTC.

V is TRBV27 and J is TRBJ1-1; no definite D call. The V end was cut by 2 bases, the J end by 0 bases, with 10 bases between. Per the germline V gene, CDR1 is MNHEY and CDR2 is SMNVEV (reference sequence). This CDR3 spans 15 amino acids. For the CDR3, the DNA is TGTGCCAGCAGTTTAAGGAAACAGATGAACACTGAAGCTTTCTTT. This sequence encodes CASSLRKQMNTEAFF.

The chain is built from TRBV9 and TRBJ2-1; 7 bases are a match to TRBD2. V was pared by 1 base and J by 5 bases, with 6 bases of the junction left unmatched. The CDR3 has 15 residues. Germline V gene lookup returns CDR1 SGDLS and CDR2 YYNGEE. The CDR3 nucleotides are TGTGCCAGCAGCGTATTAGGGACTACCAACAATGAGCAGTTCTTC. This codes for CASSVLGTTNNEQFF. Full variable domain (missing parts from reference TRBV9 and TRBJ2-1): DSGVTQTPKHLITATGQRVTLRCSPRSGDLSVYWYQQSLDQGLQFLIQYYNGEERAKGNILERFSAQQFPDLHSELNLSSLELGDSALYFCASSVLGTTNNEQFFGPGTRLTVL.

This chain uses TRBV27 with TRBJ1-6; no definite D call. Per germline, CDR1 MNHEY and CDR2 SMNVEV (reference sequence). Trimming removed 3 bases at V and 7 bases at J, with 10 bases between. The CDR3 contains 14 residues. The DNA of the CDR3 is TGTGCCAGCAGTTTTTACTATAACAATTCACCCCTCCACTTT. Its protein is CASSFYYNNSPLHF.

V and J are TRBV27 and TRBJ1-4; tentatively, D is TRBD1 (6 bases). The CDR3 has 15 amino acids. Deletions cut 0 bases from V and 8 bases from J, with 13 bases between. Germline loops: CDR1 MNHEY, CDR2 SMNVEV (reference sequence). Here the CDR3 reads CASSLSSTGWEKLFF. Here the CDR3 DNA reads TGTGCCAGCAGTTTATCCTCGACAGGTTGGGAAAAACTGTTTTTT. The variable domain in full, completed from reference TRBV27 and TRBJ1-4, reads EAQVTQNPRYLITVTGKKLTVTCSQNMNHEYMSWYRQDPGLGLRQIYYSMNVEVTDKGDVPEGYKVSRKEKRNFPLILESPSPNQTSLYFCASSLSSTGWEKLFFGSGTQLSVL.

This chain joins TRBV5-1 and TRBJ1-3, with D maybe TRBD1 (6 bases). V was trimmed by 4 bases and J by 4 bases, leaving 15 bases between them. The CDR3 is made up of 15 amino acids. Germline CDR1 SGHRS, CDR2 YFSETQ. CDR3 in DNA: TGCGCCAGCAGCACGCAGGGGCAGTCCGGAAACACCATATATTTT. Protein sequence: CASSTQGQSGNTIYF.

The rearrangement joins TRBV18 to TRBJ1-3, with TRBD1 matching 9 bases. The ends lost 5 bases at V and 0 bases at J; junction bases unmatched: 5. CDR1 and CDR2 (germline): KGHSH, LQKENI. This CDR3 has 16 amino acids. In DNA, the CDR3 is TGTGCCAGCTCAAGGGGACAGGGCCTCTCTGGAAACACCATATATTTT. Protein product: CASSRGQGLSGNTIYF.

The gene calls are TRBV27 and TRBJ2-1; a possible D gene is TRBD2 (6 bases). Deletions cut 2 bases from V and 0 bases from J, with 11 bases between. CDR1 and CDR2 from the germline V gene are MNHEY and SMNVEV (reference sequence). The length of the CDR3 is 16 residues. Here the CDR3 reads CASSLLGSSSYNEQFF. CDR3 bases: TGTGCCAGCAGTTTACTCGGGAGCAGCTCCTACAATGAGCAGTTCTTC.

The V call is TRBV21-1, the J call TRBJ1-1; TRBD1 is the table's D call, not checked against the DNA. TRBV21-1 is a known pseudogene. This CDR3 comprises 18 residues. The CDR3 loop reads CARSIGQSGGKGNTEAFF. The CDR3 bases are TGTGCCAGGTCAATAGGGCAGTCAGGGGGCAAGGGGAACACTGAAGCTTTCTTT.